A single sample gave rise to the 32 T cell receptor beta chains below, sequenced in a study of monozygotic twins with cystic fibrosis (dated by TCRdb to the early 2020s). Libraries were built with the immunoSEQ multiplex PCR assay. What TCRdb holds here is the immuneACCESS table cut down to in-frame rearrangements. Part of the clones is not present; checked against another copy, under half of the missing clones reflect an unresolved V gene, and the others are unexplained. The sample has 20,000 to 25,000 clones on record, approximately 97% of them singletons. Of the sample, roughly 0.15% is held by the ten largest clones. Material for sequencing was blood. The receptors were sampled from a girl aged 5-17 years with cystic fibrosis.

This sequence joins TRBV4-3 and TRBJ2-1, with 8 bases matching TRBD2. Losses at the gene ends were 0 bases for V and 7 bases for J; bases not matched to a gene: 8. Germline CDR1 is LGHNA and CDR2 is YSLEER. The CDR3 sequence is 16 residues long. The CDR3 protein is CASSQDWTGGPNEQFF. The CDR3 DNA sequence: TGCGCCAGCAGCCAAGATTGGACGGGAGGGCCAAATGAGCAGTTCTTC.

CDR3 protein: CASSPPEGTGELFF. CDR3 in DNA: TGTGCCAGCTCACCACCCGAAGGAACCGGGGAGCTGTTTTTT. The chain recombines TRBV18 with TRBJ2-2; D is uncertain. The V end was cut by 0 bases, the J end by 5 bases, with 7 bases between. Germline V gives CDR1 KGHSH, CDR2 LQKENI. The CDR3 is made up of 14 amino acids.

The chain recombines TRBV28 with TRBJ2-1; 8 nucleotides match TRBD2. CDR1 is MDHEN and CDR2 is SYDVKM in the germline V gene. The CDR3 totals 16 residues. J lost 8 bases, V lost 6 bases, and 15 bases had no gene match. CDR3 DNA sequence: TGTGCCAGCAGCCCGGGAGGGCCTAACTTTCAGGATGAGCAGTTCTTC. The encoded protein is CASSPGGPNFQDEQFF. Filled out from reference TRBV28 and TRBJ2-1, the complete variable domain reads DVKVTQSSRYLVKRTGEKVFLECVQDMDHENMFWYRQDPGLGLRLIYFSYDVKMKEKGDIPEGYSVSREKKERFSLILESASTNQTSMYLCASSPGGPNFQDEQFFGPGTRLTVL.

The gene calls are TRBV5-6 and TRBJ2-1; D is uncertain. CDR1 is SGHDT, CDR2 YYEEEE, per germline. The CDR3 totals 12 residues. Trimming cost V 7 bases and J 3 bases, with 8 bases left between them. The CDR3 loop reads CASQRGYNEQFF. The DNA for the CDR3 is TGTGCCAGCCAAAGAGGCTACAATGAGCAGTTCTTC.

The CDR3 DNA reads as TGTGCCAGCAGTTTAAAGACGCGAGAGACCCAGTACTTC. Its translation is CASSLKTRETQYF. The chain combines TRBV27 with TRBJ2-5; D ambiguous. Trimming left V 2 bases short and J 4 bases short, with 8 bases between. This CDR3 region has 13 residues. Germline V lookup: CDR1 MNHEY, CDR2 SMNVEV (reference sequence).

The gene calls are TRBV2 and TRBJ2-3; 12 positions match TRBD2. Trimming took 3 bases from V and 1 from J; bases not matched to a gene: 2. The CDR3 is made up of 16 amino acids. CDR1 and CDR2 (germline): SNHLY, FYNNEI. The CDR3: CASSEASGRGTDTQYF. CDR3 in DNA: TGTGCCAGCAGTGAGGCTAGCGGGAGGGGCACAGATACGCAGTATTTT.

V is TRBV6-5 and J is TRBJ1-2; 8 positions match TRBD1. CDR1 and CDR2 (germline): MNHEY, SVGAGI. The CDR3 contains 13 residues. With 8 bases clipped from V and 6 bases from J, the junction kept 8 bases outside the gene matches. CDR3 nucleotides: TGTGCCAGCCGACAGGGGAAATGGAATGGCTACACCTTC. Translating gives CASRQGKWNGYTF.

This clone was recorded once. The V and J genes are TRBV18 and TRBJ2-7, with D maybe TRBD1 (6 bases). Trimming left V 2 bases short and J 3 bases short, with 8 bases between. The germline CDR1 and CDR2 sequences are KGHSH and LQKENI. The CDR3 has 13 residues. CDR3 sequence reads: CASSPVGGYEQYV. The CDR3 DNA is TGTGCCAGCTCACCAGTAGGGGGCTACGAGCAGTACGTC.

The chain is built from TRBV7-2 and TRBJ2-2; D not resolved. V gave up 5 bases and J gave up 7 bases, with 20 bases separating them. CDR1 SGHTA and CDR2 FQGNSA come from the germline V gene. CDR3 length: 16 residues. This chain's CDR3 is CASSPTLLGFRGELFF. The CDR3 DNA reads TGTGCCAGCAGCCCGACTCTTCTAGGCTTTCGCGGGGAGCTGTTTTTT.

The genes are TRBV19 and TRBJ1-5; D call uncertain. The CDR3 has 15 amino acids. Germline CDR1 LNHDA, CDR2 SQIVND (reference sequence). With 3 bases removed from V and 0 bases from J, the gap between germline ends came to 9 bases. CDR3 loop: CASSIGTYSNQPQHF. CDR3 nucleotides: TGTGCCAGTAGTATTGGCACTTATAGCAATCAGCCCCAGCATTTT. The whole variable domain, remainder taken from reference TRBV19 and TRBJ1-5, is DGGITQSPKYLFRKEGQNVTLSCEQNLNHDAMYWYRQDPGQGLRLIYYSQIVNDFQKGDIAEGYSVSREKKESFPLTVTSAQKNPTAFYLCASSIGTYSNQPQHFGDGTRLSIL.

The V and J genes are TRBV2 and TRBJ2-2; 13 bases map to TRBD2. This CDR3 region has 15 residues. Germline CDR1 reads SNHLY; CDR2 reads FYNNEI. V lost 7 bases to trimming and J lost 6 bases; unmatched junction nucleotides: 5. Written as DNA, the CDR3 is TGTGCCAGCACTGGGACTAGCGGGATCGCCGGGGAGCTGTTTTTT. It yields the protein CASTGTSGIAGELFF.

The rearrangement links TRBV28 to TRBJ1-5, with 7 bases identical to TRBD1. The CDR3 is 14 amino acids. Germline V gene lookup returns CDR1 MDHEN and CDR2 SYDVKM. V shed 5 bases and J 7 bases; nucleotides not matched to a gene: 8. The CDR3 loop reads CASSGSGGGQPQHF. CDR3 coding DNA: TGTGCCAGCAGTGGTTCCGGAGGGGGCCAGCCCCAGCATTTT.

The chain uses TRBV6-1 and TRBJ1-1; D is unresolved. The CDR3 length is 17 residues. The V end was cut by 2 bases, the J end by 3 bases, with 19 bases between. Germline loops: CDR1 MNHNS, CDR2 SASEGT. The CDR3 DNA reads TGTGCCAGCAGTGAAACCCGTACCTGGGATGTGGACACTGAAGCTTTCTTT. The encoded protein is CASSETRTWDVDTEAFF.

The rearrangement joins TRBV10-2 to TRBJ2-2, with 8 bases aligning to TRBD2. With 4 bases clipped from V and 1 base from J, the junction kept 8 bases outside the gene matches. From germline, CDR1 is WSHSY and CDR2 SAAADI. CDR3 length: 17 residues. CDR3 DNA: TGCGCCAGCAGTGTTGATAGCGGGAAAGTGAACACCGGGGAGCTGTTTTTT. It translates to CASSVDSGKVNTGELFF.

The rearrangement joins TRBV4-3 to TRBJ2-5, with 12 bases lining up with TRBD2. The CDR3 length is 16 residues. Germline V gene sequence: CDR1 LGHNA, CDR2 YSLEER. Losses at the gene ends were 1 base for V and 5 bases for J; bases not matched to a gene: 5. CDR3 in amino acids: CASSQGLAGVYETQYF. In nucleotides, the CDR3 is TGCGCCAGCAGCCAAGGACTAGCGGGAGTATATGAGACCCAGTACTTC.

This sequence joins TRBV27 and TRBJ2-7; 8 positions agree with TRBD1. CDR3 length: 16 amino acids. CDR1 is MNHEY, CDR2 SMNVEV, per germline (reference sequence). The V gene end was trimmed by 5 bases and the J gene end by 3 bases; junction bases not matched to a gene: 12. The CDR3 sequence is CASSPSDRVSDYEQYF. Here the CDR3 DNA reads TGTGCCAGCAGTCCATCGGACAGGGTAAGCGACTACGAGCAGTACTTC.

The CDR3 here is CASVSNRQGEAFF. The CDR3 region has the DNA TGTGCCAGCGTGTCGAACCGACAGGGTGAAGCTTTCTTT. V usage is TRBV27 and J usage is TRBJ1-1; 7 bases align to TRBD1. The ends lost 8 bases at V and 7 bases at J; junction bases unmatched: 10. Germline assignment: CDR1 MNHEY and CDR2 SMNVEV (reference sequence). The CDR3 runs 13 residues.

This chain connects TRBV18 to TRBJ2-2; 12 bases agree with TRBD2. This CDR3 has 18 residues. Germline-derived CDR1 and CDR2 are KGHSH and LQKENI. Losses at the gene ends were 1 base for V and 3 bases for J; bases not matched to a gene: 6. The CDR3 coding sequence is TGTGCCAGCTCACCACGACTAGCGGGAGATAAAGACACCGGGGAGCTGTTTTTT. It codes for CASSPRLAGDKDTGELFF.

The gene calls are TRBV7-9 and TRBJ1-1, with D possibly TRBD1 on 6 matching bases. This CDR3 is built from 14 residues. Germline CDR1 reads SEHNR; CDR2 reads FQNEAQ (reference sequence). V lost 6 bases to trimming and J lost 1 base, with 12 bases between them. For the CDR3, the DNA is TGTGCCAGCAGGGTGAGGGGGGAGAACACTGAAGCTTTCTTT. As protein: CASRVRGENTEAFF.

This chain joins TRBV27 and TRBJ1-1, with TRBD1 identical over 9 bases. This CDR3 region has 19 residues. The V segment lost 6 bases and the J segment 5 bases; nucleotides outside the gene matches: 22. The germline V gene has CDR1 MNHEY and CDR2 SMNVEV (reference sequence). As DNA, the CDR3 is TGTGCCAGCAGGGGCCACAGACAAGGGACAGGGACGACGGAAACTGAAGCTTTCTTT. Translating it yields CASRGHRQGTGTTETEAFF.

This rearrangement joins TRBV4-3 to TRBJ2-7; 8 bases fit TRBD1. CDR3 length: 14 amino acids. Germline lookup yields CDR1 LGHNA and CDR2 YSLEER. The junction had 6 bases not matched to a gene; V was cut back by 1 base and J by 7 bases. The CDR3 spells CASSQVQGAREQYF. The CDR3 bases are TGCGCCAGCAGCCAAGTCCAGGGGGCGAGGGAGCAGTACTTC.

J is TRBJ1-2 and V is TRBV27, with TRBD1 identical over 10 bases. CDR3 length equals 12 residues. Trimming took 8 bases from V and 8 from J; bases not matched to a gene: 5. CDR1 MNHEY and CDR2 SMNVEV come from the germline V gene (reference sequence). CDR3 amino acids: CASLDRGLGYTF. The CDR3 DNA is TGTGCCAGCCTCGACAGGGGGCTCGGCTACACCTTC.

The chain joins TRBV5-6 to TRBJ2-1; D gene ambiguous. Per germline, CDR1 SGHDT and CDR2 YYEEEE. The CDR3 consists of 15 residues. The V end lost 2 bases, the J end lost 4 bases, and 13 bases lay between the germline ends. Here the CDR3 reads CASSFRRTLYNEQFF. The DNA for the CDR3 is TGTGCCAGCAGCTTTCGTCGGACCCTTTACAATGAGCAGTTCTTC.

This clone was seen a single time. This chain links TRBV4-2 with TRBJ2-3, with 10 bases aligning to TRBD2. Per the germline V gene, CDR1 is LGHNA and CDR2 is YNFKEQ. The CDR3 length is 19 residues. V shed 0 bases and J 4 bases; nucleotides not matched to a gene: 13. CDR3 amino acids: CASSQEGTEREGASDTQYF. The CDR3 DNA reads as TGTGCCAGCAGCCAAGAGGGAACCGAGCGGGAGGGGGCCTCAGATACGCAGTATTTT.

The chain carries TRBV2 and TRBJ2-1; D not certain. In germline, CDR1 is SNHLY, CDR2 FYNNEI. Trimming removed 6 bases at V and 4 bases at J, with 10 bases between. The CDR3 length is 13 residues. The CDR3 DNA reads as TGTGCCAGCAGGGGGTTCGGTTACAATGAGCAGTTCTTC. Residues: CASRGFGYNEQFF. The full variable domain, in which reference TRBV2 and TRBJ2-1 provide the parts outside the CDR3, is EPEVTQTPSHQVTQMGQEVILRCVPISNHLYFYWYRQILGQKVEFLVSFYNNEISEKSEIFDDQFSVERPDGSNFTLKIRSTKLEDSAMYFCASRGFGYNEQFFGPGTRLTVL.

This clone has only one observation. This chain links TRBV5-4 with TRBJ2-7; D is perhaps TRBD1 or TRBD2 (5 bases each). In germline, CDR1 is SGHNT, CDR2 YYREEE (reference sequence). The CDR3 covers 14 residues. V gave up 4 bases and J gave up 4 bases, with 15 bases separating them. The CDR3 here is CASSPSGTSYEQYF. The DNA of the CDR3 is TGTGCCAGCAGCCCGTCCGGGACCTCTTACGAGCAGTACTTC.

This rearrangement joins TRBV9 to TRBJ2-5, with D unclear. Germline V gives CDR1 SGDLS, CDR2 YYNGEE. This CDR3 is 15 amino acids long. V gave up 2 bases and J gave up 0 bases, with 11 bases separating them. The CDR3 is CASSVSPAYQETQYF. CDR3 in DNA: TGTGCCAGCAGCGTCAGCCCTGCGTACCAAGAGACCCAGTACTTC.

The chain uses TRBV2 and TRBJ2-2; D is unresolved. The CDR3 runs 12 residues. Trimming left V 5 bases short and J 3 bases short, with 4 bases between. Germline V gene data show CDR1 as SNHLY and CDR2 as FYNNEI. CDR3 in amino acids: CASSWDTGELFF. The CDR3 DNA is TGTGCCAGCAGTTGGGACACCGGGGAGCTGTTTTTT.

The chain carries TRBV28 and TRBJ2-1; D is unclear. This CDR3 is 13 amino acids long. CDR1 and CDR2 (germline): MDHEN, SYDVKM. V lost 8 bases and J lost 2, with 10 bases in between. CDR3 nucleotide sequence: TGTGCCAGCCGTCCGCGAACCTACAATGAGCAGTTCTTC. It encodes CASRPRTYNEQFF.

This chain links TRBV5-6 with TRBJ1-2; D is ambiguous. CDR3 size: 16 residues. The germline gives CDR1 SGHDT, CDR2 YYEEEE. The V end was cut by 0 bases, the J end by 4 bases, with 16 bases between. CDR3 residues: CASSLGEGGILYGYTF. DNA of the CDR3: TGTGCCAGCAGCTTGGGGGAGGGAGGGATCCTCTATGGCTACACCTTC. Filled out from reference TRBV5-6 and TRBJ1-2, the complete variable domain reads DAGVTQSPTHLIKTRGQQVTLRCSPKSGHDTVSWYQQALGQGPQFIFQYYEEEERQRGNFPDRFSGHQFPNYSSELNVNALLLGDSALYLCASSLGEGGILYGYTFGSGTRLTVV.

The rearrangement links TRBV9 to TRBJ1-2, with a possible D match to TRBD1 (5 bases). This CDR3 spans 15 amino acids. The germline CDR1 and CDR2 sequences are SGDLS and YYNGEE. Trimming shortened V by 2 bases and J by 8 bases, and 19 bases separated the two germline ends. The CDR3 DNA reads TGTGCCAGCAGCGTGACCGGGACCTTCAGGAGCGGCTACACCTTC. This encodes CASSVTGTFRSGYTF. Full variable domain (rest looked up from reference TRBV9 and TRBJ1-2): DSGVTQTPKHLITATGQRVTLRCSPRSGDLSVYWYQQSLDQGLQFLIQYYNGEERAKGNILERFSAQQFPDLHSELNLSSLELGDSALYFCASSVTGTFRSGYTFGSGTRLTVV.

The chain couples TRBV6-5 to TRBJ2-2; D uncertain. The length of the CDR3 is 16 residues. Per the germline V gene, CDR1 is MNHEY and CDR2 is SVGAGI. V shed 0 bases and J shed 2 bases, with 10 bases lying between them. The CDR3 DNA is TGTGCCAGCAGTTACTCGAGACCAGAAAACACCGGGGAGCTGTTTTTT. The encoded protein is CASSYSRPENTGELFF.